The 25 T cell receptor beta chains presented below share a single source sample, sequenced in a study of identical twins. TCRdb reanalysed the 5' RACE reads using MiXCR and keeps one entry per CDR3 protein. The data show roughly 1,500,000 distinct CDR3 sequences, 25% to 35% seen once. Sequencing was performed on cord blood. The source is a newborn girl in good health.

V is TRBV2 and J is TRBJ2-7; D is ambiguous. This CDR3 contains 14 residues. Germline CDR1 reads SNHLY; CDR2 reads FYNNEI. Trimming removed 1 base from V and 7 bases from J, with 14 bases in between. CDR3 sequence (DNA): TGTGCCAGCAGTGAAGGGGCCATCAACAATGAGCAGTACTTC. Its protein product is CASSEGAINNEQYF. The variable domain in full, with the rest retrieved from reference TRBV2 and TRBJ2-7, is EPEVTQTPSHQVTQMGQEVILRCVPISNHLYFYWYRQILGQKVEFLVSFYNNEISEKSEIFDDQFSVERPDGSNFTLKIRSTKLEDSAMYFCASSEGAINNEQYFGPGTRLTVT.

V is TRBV20-1 and J is TRBJ1-2; weak D call: TRBD1 (6 bases). The germline V gene encodes CDR1 DFQATT and CDR2 SNEGSKA (reference sequence). Trimming removed 5 bases from V and 4 bases from J, with 17 bases in between. This CDR3 is 14 amino acids long. The CDR3 coding sequence is TGCAGTGCTTCTTGGGAGGGGGGGATCTATGGCTACACCTTC. Residues: CSASWEGGIYGYTF.

This clonotype showed up just once. The rearrangement joins TRBV7-2 to TRBJ1-6, with a tentative D call TRBD1 (6 bases). V was trimmed by 4 bases and J by 7 bases, leaving 23 bases between them. Germline CDR1 and CDR2: SGHTA and FQGNSA. The CDR3 spans 18 residues. Here the CDR3 reads CASSSLGHLSRINSPLHF. DNA of the CDR3: TGTGCCAGCAGCTCGTTGGGACATCTTTCCCGGATAAATTCACCCCTCCACTTT.

The CDR3 DNA sequence: TGCAGTGCTAGAGAGGGGGGGCCGTACCAAGAGACCCAGTACTTC. The encoded protein is CSAREGGPYQETQYF. The genes are TRBV20-1 and TRBJ2-5; a weak D match, TRBD2 (7 bases). This CDR3 has 15 amino acids. The ends were cut back, 0 bases at V and 0 bases at J, with 11 bases in the middle. The germline CDR1 and CDR2 sequences are DFQATT and SNEGSKA (reference sequence).

This clonotype was picked up a small number of times. The chain joins TRBV5-1 to TRBJ1-2, with TRBD1 matching over 8 bases. Looked up from germline, CDR1 is SGHRS and CDR2 is YFSETQ. The CDR3 has 14 amino acids. V gave up 1 base and J gave up 6 bases; unmatched junction bases: 5. The chain's CDR3 is CASSLKPTGDGYTF. The CDR3 DNA reads TGCGCCAGCAGCTTGAAGCCGACAGGGGATGGCTACACCTTC.

The table lists this clonotype with a few counts. The chain uses TRBV20-1 and TRBJ2-6; D may be TRBD1 or TRBD2 (6 bases each). With 2 bases removed from V and 0 bases from J, the gap between germline ends came to 26 bases. Germline V gives CDR1 DFQATT, CDR2 SNEGSKA (reference sequence). The CDR3 extends over 21 amino acids. CDR3 in amino acids: CSARRAREKDSASSGANVLTF. The CDR3 DNA sequence: TGCAGTGCTAGACGAGCCCGGGAGAAGGACAGTGCCAGCTCTGGGGCCAACGTCCTGACTTTC.

CDR3 protein: CSARGTTGQTNYGYTF. In DNA, the CDR3 is TGCAGTGCTAGGGGGACGACAGGGCAAACTAACTATGGCTACACCTTC. This chain links TRBV20-1 with TRBJ1-2; 7 bases are a match to TRBD1. With V trimmed by 3 bases and J by 0 bases, 10 bases remained unmatched. CDR3 length: 16 residues. Germline CDR1 and CDR2: DFQATT and SNEGSKA (reference sequence).

V and J are TRBV28 and TRBJ2-1; D uncertain. The DNA matches TRBJ2-7 better at its end, which makes the J call doubtful. Germline V gene sequence: CDR1 MDHEN, CDR2 SYDVKM. This CDR3 spans 16 amino acids. CDR3 loop: CASKFMTTSSYNEQYF. The CDR3 bases are TGTGCCAGCAAGTTTATGACAACGAGCTCCTACAATGAGCAGTACTTC.

This clonotype has ten or more counts. The gene calls are TRBV29-1 and TRBJ2-7; TRBD2 might be the D (6 bases). Germline CDR1 is SQVTM and CDR2 is ANQGSEA. V was shortened by 3 bases and J by 4 bases, with 16 bases between the two germline ends. The CDR3 sequence is 14 residues long. CDR3 protein: CSVEFPEGLYEQYF. CDR3 DNA: TGCAGCGTTGAGTTTCCGGAGGGCTTGTACGAGCAGTACTTC.

Ten or more counts support this clonotype. V and J are TRBV29-1 and TRBJ2-3, with D unclear. Trimming pared 3 bases from V and 5 bases from J, leaving 6 bases between. Germline CDR1 is SQVTM and CDR2 is ANQGSEA. There are 11 residues in the CDR3. CDR3 sequence: CSVDRVDTQYF. The CDR3 nucleotides are TGCAGCGTTGATCGGGTAGATACGCAGTATTTT.

CDR3: CSARRQGRSPLHF. Here the CDR3 DNA reads TGCAGTGCCCGCAGACAGGGACGGTCACCCCTCCACTTT. The chain employs TRBV20-1 and TRBJ1-6; 7 nucleotides align to TRBD1. The CDR3 extends over 13 amino acids. From germline, CDR1 is DFQATT and CDR2 SNEGSKA (reference sequence). With 6 bases clipped from V and 10 bases from J, the junction kept 9 bases outside the gene matches.

This clonotype has more than one count but fewer than ten. The chain has TRBV9 and TRBJ2-3, with D perhaps matching TRBD2 (6 bases). The CDR3 is made up of 13 amino acids. V lost 5 bases, J lost 5 bases, and 12 bases lay in between. Germline values: CDR1 SGDLS, CDR2 YYNGEE. CDR3: CASSVRGKDTQYF. The CDR3 nucleotides read TGTGCCAGCAGTGTTCGGGGGAAAGATACGCAGTATTTT.

This clonotype was detected only a few times. The V and J genes are TRBV4-1 and TRBJ2-4, with D tentatively TRBD2 (5 bases). CDR1 is MGHRA and CDR2 is YSYEKL in the germline V gene. Trimming shortened V by 1 base and J by 13 bases, and 17 bases separated the two germline ends. The CDR3 contains 14 residues. The CDR3 region is CASSQVSGSREQYF. The DNA of the CDR3 is TGCGCCAGCAGCCAAGTCTCTGGAAGTAGGGAGCAGTACTTC.

The J gene is TRBJ2-3, the V gene TRBV12-3 or TRBV12-4; 9 nucleotides align to TRBD2. The CDR3 extends over 15 amino acids. With V trimmed by 6 bases and J by 6 bases, 10 bases remained unmatched. The CDR3 DNA is TGTGCCAGCAGCCTGTCCTGGCGGGGGGGGGATACGCAGTATTTT. Translating gives CASSLSWRGGDTQYF.

The chain joins TRBV20-1 to TRBJ1-4; 8 bases agree with TRBD1. The CDR3 has 13 amino acids. V was clipped by 4 bases and J by 7 bases; unmatched bases: 5. The germline V gene encodes CDR1 DFQATT and CDR2 SNEGSKA (reference sequence). CDR3 sequence (DNA): TGCAGTGCTACTAGACAGGGGAGTGAAAAACTGTTTTTT. This gives the protein CSATRQGSEKLFF.

Only a few counts were recorded for this clonotype. The CDR3 DNA follows: TGCAGTGCTAGAGATTGGACTAGCGGGAGAAGGGGACAAGAGACCCAGTACTTC. Amino acid sequence: CSARDWTSGRRGQETQYF. The chain joins TRBV20-1 to TRBJ2-7; 13 bases match TRBD2. The DNA end favors TRBJ2-5, so the J call may be wrong. The CDR3 contains 18 residues. Germline V gene sequence: CDR1 DFQATT, CDR2 SNEGSKA (reference sequence).

V gene TRBV21-1 combines with J gene TRBJ2-1; the table names TRBD2, a call not compared with the DNA. TRBV21-1 is classified as a pseudogene. CDR3 size: 17 residues. CDR3 coding DNA: TGTGCCGAAAGGACTAGCGGGAACCTCTCATCCTACAATGAGCAGTTCTTC. Translation gives CAERTSGNLSSYNEQFF.

The DNA of the CDR3 is TGTGCCAGCAGCTCTATGCCCGGCCCAGATACGCAGTATTTT. Its protein product is CASSSMPGPDTQYF. The chain recombines TRBV7-8 with TRBJ2-3; D call uncertain. The CDR3 has 14 amino acids. V dropped 4 bases and J dropped 4 bases, with 12 bases sitting between them. The germline CDR1 and CDR2 sequences are SGHVS and FQNEAQ.

This clonotype has just a few counts. The V gene is TRBV24-1, the J gene TRBJ2-1; D gene unclear. The CDR3 totals 14 residues. Trimming removed 1 base at V and 5 bases at J, with 8 bases between. The germline V gene encodes CDR1 KGHDR and CDR2 SFDVKD. This CDR3 is CATSDFPENNEQFF. For the CDR3, the DNA is TGTGCCACCAGTGATTTCCCGGAGAACAATGAGCAGTTCTTC.

This chain uses TRBV18 with TRBJ2-1, with TRBD2 matching over 10 bases. The J call is uncertain, as TRBJ2-7 better fits the DNA end. CDR3 size: 15 residues. CDR1 and CDR2 from the germline V gene are KGHSH and LQKENI. CDR3 nucleotide sequence: TGTGCCAGCTCAACGCTAGCGGGAGAATACAATGAGCAGTACTTC. Its protein product is CASSTLAGEYNEQYF.

V is TRBV3-1 and J is TRBJ1-4, with a tentative D call TRBD1 (5 bases). Germline V gene data show CDR1 as LGHDT and CDR2 as YNNKEL (reference sequence). V was clipped by 1 base and J by 10 bases, with 13 bases between them. The CDR3 is made up of 14 amino acids. CDR3 protein: CASSQARAHRKLFF. The CDR3 region has the DNA TGTGCCAGCAGCCAAGCCAGGGCCCATAGAAAACTGTTTTTT.

The CDR3 coding sequence is TGTGCCAGCAGTGAATTAGGCGGGAGGGCTGAGGAGCGGTACTTC. Protein product: CASSELGGRAEERYF. This chain links TRBV25-1 with TRBJ2-5, with TRBD2 identical over 9 bases. Germline CDR1 is MGHDK and CDR2 is SYGVNS. This CDR3 is 15 amino acids long. The ends lost 1 base at V and 13 bases at J; junction bases unmatched: 13.

This clonotype was counted between two and nine times. This sequence joins TRBV28 and TRBJ2-5; D remains unclear. Near its end, the DNA agrees better with TRBJ2-7, so the J call may be wrong. The V gene's germline CDR1 is MDHEN and CDR2 SYDVKM. This CDR3 comprises 13 residues. The CDR3 region has the DNA TGTGCCAGCAGTGCTATCCTCGGCTACGAGCAGTACTTC. Translated: CASSAILGYEQYF.

A few counts support this clonotype. J is TRBJ2-1 and V is TRBV20-1, with 8 bases aligning to TRBD2. Germline-derived CDR1 and CDR2 are DFQATT and SNEGSKA (reference sequence). There are 14 residues in the CDR3. Trimming took 2 bases from V and 4 from J; bases not matched to a gene: 4. CDR3 amino acids: CSARLAGRYNEQFF. CDR3 bases: TGCAGTGCTAGACTAGCGGGCCGATACAATGAGCAGTTCTTC.

Only a few counts were recorded for this clonotype. J is TRBJ1-2 and V is TRBV5-1; a possible D gene is TRBD1 (5 bases). Germline lookup yields CDR1 SGHRS and CDR2 YFSETQ. The CDR3 covers 14 residues. The V gene lost 0 bases and the J gene lost 3 bases, with 9 bases spanning the gap. The CDR3 bases are TGCGCCAGCAGCTTGGCCAGGGCCGACTATGGCTACACCTTC. Its protein is CASSLARADYGYTF.